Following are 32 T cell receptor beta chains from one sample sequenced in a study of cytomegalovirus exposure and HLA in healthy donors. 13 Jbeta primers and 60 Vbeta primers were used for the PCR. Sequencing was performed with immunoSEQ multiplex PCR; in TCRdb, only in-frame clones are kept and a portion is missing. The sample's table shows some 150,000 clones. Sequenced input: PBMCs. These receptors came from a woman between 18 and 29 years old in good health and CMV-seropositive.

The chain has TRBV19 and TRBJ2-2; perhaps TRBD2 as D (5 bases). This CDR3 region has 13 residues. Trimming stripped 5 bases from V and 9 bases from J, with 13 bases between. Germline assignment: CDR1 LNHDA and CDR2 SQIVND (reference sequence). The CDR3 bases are TGTGCCAGTAGTTGGTCTGGAGGCCGGGAGCTGTTTTTT. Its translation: CASSWSGGRELFF.

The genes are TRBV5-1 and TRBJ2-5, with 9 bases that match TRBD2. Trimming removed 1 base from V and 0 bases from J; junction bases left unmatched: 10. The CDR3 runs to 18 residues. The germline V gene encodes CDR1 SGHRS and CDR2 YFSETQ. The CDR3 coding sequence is TGCGCCAGCAGCTTGCCGGCGGGAGGGCGAGTGGACCAAGAGACCCAGTACTTC. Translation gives CASSLPAGGRVDQETQYF.

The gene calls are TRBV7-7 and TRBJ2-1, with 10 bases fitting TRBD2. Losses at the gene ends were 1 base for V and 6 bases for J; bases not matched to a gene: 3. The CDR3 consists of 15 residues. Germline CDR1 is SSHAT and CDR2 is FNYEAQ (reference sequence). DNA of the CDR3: TGTGCCAGCAGCTTAGGGACTAGCGGCCTCAATGAGCAGTTCTTC. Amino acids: CASSLGTSGLNEQFF. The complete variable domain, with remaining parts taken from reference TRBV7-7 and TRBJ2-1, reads GAGVSQSPRYKVTKRGQDVTLRCDPISSHATLYWYQQALGQGPEFLTYFNYEAQPDKSGLPSDRFSAERPEGSISTLTIQRTEQRDSAMYRCASSLGTSGLNEQFFGPGTRLTVL.

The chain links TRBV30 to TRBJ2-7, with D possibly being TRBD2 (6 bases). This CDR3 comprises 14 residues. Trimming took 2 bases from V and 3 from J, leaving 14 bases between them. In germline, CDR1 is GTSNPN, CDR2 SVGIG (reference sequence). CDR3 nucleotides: TGTGCCTGGAGTTCGGGAGATACAGGCTACGAGCAGTACTTC. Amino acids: CAWSSGDTGYEQYF.

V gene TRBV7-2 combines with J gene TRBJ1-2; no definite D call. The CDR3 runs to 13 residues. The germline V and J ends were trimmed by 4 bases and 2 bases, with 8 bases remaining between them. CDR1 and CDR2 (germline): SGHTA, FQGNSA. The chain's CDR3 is CASSSDSNYGYTF. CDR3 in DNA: TGTGCCAGCAGCTCAGACTCAAACTATGGCTACACCTTC.

CDR3 amino acids: CASSLNRGSKTQYF. The CDR3 DNA reads TGTGCCAGCAGCCTAAACAGGGGGTCTAAGACCCAGTACTTC. The rearrangement links TRBV5-6 to TRBJ2-5; 8 positions match TRBD1. The CDR3 has 14 residues. V shed 4 bases, J shed 6 bases, and the junction held 8 bases outside the gene matches. Germline CDR1 reads SGHDT; CDR2 reads YYEEEE.

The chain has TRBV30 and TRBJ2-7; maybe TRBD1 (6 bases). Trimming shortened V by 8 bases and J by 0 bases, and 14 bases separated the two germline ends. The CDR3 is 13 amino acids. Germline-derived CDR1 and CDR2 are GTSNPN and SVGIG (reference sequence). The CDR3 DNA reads TGTGCCCGCAGGCAGGGGAGCTCCTACGAGCAGTACTTC. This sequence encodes CARRQGSSYEQYF.

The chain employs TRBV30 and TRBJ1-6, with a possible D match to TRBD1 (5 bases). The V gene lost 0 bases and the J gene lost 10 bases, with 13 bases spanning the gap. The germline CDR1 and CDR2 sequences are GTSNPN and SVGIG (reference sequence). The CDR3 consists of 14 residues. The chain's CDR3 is CAWSVMGLGSPLHF. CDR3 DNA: TGTGCCTGGAGTGTAATGGGGCTGGGATCACCCCTCCACTTT.

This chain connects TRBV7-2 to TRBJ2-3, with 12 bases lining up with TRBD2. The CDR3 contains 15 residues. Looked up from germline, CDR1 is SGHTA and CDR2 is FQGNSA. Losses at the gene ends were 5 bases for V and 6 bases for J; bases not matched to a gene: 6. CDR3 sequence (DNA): TGTGCCAGCAGCCGACTAGCGGGGGAAATTGATACGCAGTATTTT. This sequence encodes CASSRLAGEIDTQYF.

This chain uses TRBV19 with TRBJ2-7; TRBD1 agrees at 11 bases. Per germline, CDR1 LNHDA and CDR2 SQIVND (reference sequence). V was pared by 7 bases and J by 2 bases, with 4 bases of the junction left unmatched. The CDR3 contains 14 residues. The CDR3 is CASTPGQGAYEQYF. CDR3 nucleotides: TGTGCCAGTACCCCGGGACAGGGGGCCTACGAGCAGTACTTC. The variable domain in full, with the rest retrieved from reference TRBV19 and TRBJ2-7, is DGGITQSPKYLFRKEGQNVTLSCEQNLNHDAMYWYRQDPGQGLRLIYYSQIVNDFQKGDIAEGYSVSREKKESFPLTVTSAQKNPTAFYLCASTPGQGAYEQYFGPGTRLTVT.

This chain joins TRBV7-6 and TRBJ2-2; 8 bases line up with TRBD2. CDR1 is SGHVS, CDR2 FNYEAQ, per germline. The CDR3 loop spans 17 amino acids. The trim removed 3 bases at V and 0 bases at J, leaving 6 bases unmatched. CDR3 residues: CASSFAAGGTNTGELFF. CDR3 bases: TGTGCCAGCAGCTTTGCTGCGGGGGGTACGAACACCGGGGAGCTGTTTTTT.

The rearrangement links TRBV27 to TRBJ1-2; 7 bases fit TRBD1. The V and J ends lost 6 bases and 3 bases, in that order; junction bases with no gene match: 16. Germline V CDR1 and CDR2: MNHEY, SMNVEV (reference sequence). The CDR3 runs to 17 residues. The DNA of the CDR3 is TGTGCCAGCAGAAGAGCCTTCAGACAGGGCAGATACTATGGCTACACCTTC. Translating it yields CASRRAFRQGRYYGYTF.

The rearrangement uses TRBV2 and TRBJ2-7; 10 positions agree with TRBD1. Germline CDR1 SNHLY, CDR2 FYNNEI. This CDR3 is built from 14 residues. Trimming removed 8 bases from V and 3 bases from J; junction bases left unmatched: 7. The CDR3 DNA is TGTGCCAGCCTATTCGGGACAGGGGTCTACGAGCAGTACTTC. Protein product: CASLFGTGVYEQYF. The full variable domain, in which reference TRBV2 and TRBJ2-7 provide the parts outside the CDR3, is EPEVTQTPSHQVTQMGQEVILRCVPISNHLYFYWYRQILGQKVEFLVSFYNNEISEKSEIFDDQFSVERPDGSNFTLKIRSTKLEDSAMYFCASLFGTGVYEQYFGPGTRLTVT.

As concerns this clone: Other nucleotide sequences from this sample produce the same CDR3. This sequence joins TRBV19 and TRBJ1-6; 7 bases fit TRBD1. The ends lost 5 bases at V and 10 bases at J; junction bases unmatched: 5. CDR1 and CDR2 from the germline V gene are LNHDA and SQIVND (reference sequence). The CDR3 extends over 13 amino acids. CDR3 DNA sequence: TGTGCCAGTAGTTTTCAGGGGGGCTCACCCCTCCACTTT. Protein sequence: CASSFQGGSPLHF.

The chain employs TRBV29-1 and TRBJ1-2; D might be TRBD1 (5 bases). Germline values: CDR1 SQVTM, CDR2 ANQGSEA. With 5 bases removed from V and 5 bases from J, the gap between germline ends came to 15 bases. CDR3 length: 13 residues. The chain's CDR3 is CSVWQGREYGYTF. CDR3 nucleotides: TGCAGCGTTTGGCAGGGCCGAGAATATGGCTACACCTTC.

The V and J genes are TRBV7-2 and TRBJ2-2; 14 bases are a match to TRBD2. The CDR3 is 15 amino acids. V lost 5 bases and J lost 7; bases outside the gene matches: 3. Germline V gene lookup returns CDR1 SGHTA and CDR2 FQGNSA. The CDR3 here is CASSRTSGGNGELFF. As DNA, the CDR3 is TGTGCCAGCAGCCGGACTAGCGGGGGGAACGGGGAGCTGTTTTTT.

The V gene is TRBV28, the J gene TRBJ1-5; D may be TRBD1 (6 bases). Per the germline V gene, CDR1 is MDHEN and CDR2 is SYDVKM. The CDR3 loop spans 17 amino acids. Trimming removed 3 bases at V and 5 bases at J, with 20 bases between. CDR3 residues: CASSFAGGGPFDQPQHF. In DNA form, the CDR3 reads TGTGCCAGCAGTTTCGCGGGGGGCGGACCTTTCGATCAGCCCCAGCATTTT.

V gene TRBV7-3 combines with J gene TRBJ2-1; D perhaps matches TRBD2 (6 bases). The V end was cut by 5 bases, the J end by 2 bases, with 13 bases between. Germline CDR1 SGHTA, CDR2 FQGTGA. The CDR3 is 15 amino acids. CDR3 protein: CASSPTGVPYNEQFF. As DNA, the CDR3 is TGTGCCAGCAGCCCGACGGGGGTCCCCTACAATGAGCAGTTCTTC. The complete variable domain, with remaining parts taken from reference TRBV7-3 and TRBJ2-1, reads GAGVSQTPSNKVTEKGKYVELRCDPISGHTALYWYRQSLGQGPEFLIYFQGTGAADDSGLPNDRFFAVRPEGSVSTLKIQRTERGDSAVYLCASSPTGVPYNEQFFGPGTRLTVL.

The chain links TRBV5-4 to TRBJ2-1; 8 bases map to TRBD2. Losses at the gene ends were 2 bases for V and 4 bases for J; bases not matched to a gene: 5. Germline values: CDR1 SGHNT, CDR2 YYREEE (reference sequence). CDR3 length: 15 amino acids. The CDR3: CASSFRAGVYNEQFF. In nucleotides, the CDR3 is TGTGCCAGCAGCTTTCGAGCGGGGGTTTACAATGAGCAGTTCTTC. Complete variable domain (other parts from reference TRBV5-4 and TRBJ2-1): ETGVTQSPTHLIKTRGQQVTLRCSSQSGHNTVSWYQQALGQGPQFIFQYYREEENGRGNFPPRFSGLQFPNYSSELNVNALELDDSALYLCASSFRAGVYNEQFFGPGTRLTVL.

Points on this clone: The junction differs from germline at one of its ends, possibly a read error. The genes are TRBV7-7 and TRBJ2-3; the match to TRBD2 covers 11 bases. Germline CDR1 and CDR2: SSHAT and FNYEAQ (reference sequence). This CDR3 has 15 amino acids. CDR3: CASSPGLAAFDTQYF. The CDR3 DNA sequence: TGTGCTAGCAGCCCGGGACTAGCGGCATTTGATACGCAGTATTTT.

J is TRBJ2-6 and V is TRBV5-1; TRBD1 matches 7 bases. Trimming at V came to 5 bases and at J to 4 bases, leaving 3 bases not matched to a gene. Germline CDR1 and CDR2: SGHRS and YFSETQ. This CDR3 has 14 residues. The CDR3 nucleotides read TGCGCCAGCAGGACGGGACAGGGGGCCAACGTCCTGACTTTC. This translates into CASRTGQGANVLTF.

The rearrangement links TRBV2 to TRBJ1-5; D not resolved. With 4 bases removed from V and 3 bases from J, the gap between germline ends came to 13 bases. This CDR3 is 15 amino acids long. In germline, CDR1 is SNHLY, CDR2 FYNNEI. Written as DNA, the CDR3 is TGTGCCAGCAGTGGCGGTCGGAGGGACAATCAGCCCCAGCATTTT. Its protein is CASSGGRRDNQPQHF.

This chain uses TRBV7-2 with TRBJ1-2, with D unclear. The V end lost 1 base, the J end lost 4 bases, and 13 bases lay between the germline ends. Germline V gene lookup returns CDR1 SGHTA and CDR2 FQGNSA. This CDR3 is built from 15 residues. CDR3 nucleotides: TGTGCCAGCAGCTTAGGCAGAAGTGGAGGCTATGGCTACACCTTC. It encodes CASSLGRSGGYGYTF.

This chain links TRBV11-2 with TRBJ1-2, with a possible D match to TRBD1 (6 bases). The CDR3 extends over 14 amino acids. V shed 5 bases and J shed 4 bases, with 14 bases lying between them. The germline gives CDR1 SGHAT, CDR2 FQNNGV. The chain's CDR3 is CASSHTGISYGYTF. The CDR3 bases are TGTGCCAGCAGCCACACAGGGATTTCCTATGGCTACACCTTC. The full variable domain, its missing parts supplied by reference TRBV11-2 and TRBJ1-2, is EAGVAQSPRYKIIEKRQSVAFWCNPISGHATLYWYQQILGQGPKLLIQFQNNGVVDDSQLPKDRFSAERLKGVDSTLKIQPAKLEDSAVYLCASSHTGISYGYTFGSGTRLTVV.

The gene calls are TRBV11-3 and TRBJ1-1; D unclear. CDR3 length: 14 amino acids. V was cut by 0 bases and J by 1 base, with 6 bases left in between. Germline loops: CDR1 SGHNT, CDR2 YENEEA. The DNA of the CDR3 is TGTGCCAGCAGCTTAGATGGCCGGAACACTGAAGCTTTCTTT. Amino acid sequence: CASSLDGRNTEAFF.

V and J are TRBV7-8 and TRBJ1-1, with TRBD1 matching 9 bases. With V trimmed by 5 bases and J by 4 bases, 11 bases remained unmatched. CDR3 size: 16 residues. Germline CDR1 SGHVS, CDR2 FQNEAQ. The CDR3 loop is CASSPKQGAIGTEAFF. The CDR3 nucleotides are TGTGCCAGCAGCCCCAAACAGGGGGCAATTGGCACTGAAGCTTTCTTT.

The CDR3 is CASSQDPRGLSGNTIYF. For the CDR3, the DNA is TGTGCCAGCAGCCAAGACCCTCGGGGACTCTCTGGAAACACCATATATTTT. The chain recombines TRBV4-2 with TRBJ1-3, with TRBD1 as a possible D gene (5 bases). Trimming stripped 0 bases from V and 0 bases from J, with 12 bases between. The CDR3 is made up of 17 amino acids. Germline CDR1 and CDR2: LGHNA and YNFKEQ.

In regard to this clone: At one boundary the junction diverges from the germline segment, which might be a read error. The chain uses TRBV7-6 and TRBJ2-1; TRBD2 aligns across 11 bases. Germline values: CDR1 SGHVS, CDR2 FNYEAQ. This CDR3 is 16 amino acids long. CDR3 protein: CASSLFSGRAYSEQFF. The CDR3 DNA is TGTGCCAGCAGCTTGTTTAGCGGGAGGGCCTACAGTGAGCAGTTCTTC.

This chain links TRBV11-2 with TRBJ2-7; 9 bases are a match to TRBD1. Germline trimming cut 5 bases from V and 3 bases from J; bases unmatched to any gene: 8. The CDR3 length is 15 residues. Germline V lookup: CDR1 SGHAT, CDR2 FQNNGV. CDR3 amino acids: CASSPPGTGFYEQYF. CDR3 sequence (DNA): TGTGCCAGCAGCCCCCCCGGGACAGGGTTCTACGAGCAGTACTTC.

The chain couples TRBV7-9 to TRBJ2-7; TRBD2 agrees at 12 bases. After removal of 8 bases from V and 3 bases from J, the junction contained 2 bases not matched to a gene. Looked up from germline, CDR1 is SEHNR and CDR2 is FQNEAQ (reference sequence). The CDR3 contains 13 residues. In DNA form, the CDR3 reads TGTGCCAGCGAGGGACTAGCGGGCTACGAGCAGTACTTC. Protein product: CASEGLAGYEQYF.

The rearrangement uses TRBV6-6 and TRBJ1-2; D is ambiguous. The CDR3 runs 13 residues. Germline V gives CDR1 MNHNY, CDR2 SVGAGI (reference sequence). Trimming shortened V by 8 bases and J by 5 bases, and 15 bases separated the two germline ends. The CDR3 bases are TGTGCCAGCGATTCTACGGGATTTTATGGCTACACCTTC. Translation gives CASDSTGFYGYTF.

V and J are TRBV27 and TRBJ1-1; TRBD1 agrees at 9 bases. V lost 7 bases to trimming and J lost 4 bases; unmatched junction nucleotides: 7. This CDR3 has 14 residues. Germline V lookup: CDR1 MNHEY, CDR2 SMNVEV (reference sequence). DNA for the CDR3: TGTGCCAGCAAGGACAGGGGCAAATTCACTGAAGCTTTCTTT. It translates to CASKDRGKFTEAFF.